The clone carrying this T cell receptor (beta chain) was counted many times. TCRdb reanalysed the PCR reads using MiXCR and keeps one entry per CDR3 protein. The sample records about 640,000 distinct CDR3 sequences, about 20% being singletons. This record comes from a study of molecular identifiers for immune sequencing clone quantification. The CDR3 is 17 residues long. V shed 1 base and J 0 bases; nucleotides not matched to a gene: 6. Germline CDR1 reads SGHRS; CDR2 reads YFSETQ. V is TRBV5-1 and J is TRBJ1-2, with TRBD1 matching over 10 bases. This sequence was found in a human donor in good health. Some libraries in this study had Jurkat cell RNA spiked in. The sequencing input was naive CD8+ T cells from blood, with Jurkat cell RNA spiked in. Subset denoted: FACS-sorted CD8+CD4-CCR7+CD45RA+ naive T cells. CDR3 nucleotides: TGCGCCAGCAGCTTGCGTGGACAGGGGGAAGCTAACTATGGCTACACCTTC. Translating it yields CASSLRGQGEANYGYTF.